This TCR beta chain was observed in a study of T-cell reconstitution after alpha-beta-depleted transplantation in children. Library preparation (for TCRbeta) was performed with unique molecular identifiers. One entry per CDR3 protein results from TCRdb running MiXCR on the PCR reads. Of some 250,000 distinct CDR3 sequences listed, about 12% are singletons. This clonotype has a count of ten or more. Germline V gene data show CDR1 as SGHRS and CDR2 as YFSETQ. There are 12 residues in the CDR3. Trimming pared 0 bases from V and 8 bases from J, leaving 9 bases between. The TCR was taken from a human donor who donated a stem cell graft to a child with acute lymphoblastic leukemia. This specimen consisted of PBMCs from the stem cell graft donor, obtained from the stem cell graft. The chain recombines TRBV5-1 with TRBJ2-7, with D perhaps matching TRBD1 or TRBD2 (6 bases each). CDR3 bases: TGCGCCAGCAGCTTGGTGGGGGGCAAGCAGTACTTC. It is translated as CASSLVGGKQYF. Variable domain in full (rest from reference TRBV5-1 and TRBJ2-7): KAGVTQTPRYLIKTRGQQVTLSCSPISGHRSVSWYQQTPGQGLQFLFEYFSETQRNKGNFPGRFSGRQFSNSRSEMNVSTLELGDSALYLCASSLVGGKQYFGPGTRLTVT.